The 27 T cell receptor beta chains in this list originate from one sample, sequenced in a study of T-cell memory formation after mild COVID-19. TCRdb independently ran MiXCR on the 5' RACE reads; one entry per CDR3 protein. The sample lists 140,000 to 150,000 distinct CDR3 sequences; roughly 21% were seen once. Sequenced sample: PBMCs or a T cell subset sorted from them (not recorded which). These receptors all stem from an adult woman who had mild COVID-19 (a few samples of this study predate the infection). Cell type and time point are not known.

DNA of the CDR3: TGTGCCAGCAGTCCTCCGGGACTAGCGGTATACAATGAGCAGTTCTTC. Translating it yields CASSPPGLAVYNEQFF. The chain is built from TRBV6-2 or TRBV6-3 and TRBJ2-1, with TRBD2 identical over 11 bases. The CDR3 has 16 amino acids. Germline CDR1 reads MNHEY; CDR2 reads SVGEGT. With V trimmed by 5 bases and J by 4 bases, 7 bases remained unmatched.

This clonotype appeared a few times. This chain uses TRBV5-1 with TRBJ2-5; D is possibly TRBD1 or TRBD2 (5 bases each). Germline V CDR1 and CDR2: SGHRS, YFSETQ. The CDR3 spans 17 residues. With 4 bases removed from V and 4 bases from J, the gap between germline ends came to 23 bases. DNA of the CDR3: TGCGCCAGCAGCCTAGCCCGGAACTCAGGGAACTCAGAGACCCAGTACTTC. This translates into CASSLARNSGNSETQYF. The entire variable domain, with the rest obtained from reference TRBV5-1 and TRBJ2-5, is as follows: KAGVTQTPRYLIKTRGQQVTLSCSPISGHRSVSWYQQTPGQGLQFLFEYFSETQRNKGNFPGRFSGRQFSNSRSEMNVSTLELGDSALYLCASSLARNSGNSETQYFGPGTRLLVL.

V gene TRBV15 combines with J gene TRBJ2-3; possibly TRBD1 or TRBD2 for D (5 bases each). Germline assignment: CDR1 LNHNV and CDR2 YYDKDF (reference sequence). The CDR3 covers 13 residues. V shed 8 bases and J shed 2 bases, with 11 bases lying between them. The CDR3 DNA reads TGTGCCACCGGCCGGGACCACACAGATACGCAGTATTTT. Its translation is CATGRDHTDTQYF.

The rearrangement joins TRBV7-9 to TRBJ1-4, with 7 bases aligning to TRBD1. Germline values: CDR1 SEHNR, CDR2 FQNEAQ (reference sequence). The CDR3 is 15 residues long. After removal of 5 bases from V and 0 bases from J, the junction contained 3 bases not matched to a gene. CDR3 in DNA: TGTGCCAGCAGCCCCACAGGGGCAACTAATGAAAAACTGTTTTTT. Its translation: CASSPTGATNEKLFF. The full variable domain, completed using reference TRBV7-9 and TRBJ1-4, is DTGVSQNPRHKITKRGQNVTFRCDPISEHNRLYWYRQTLGQGPEFLTYFQNEAQLEKSRLLSDRFSAERPKGSFSTLEIQRTEQGDSAMYLCASSPTGATNEKLFFGSGTQLSVL.

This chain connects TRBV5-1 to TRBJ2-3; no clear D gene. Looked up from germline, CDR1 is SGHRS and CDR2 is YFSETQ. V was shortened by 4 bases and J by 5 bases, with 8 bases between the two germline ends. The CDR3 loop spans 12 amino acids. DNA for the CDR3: TGCGCCAGCAGCCCGAACTTAGATACGCAGTATTTT. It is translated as CASSPNLDTQYF.

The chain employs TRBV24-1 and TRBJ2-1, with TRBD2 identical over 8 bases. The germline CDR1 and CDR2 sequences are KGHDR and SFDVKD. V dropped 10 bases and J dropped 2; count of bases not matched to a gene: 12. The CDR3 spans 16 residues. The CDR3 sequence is CATGLAGPLTYNEQFF. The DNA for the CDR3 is TGTGCCACAGGTCTAGCGGGTCCCCTGACCTACAATGAGCAGTTCTTC.

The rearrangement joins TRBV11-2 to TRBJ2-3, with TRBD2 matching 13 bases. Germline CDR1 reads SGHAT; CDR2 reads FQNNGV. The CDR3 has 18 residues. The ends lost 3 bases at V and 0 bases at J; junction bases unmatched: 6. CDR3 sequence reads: CASSFDRGLAGSTDTQYF. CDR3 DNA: TGTGCCAGCAGCTTCGACCGGGGACTAGCGGGAAGCACAGATACGCAGTATTTT.

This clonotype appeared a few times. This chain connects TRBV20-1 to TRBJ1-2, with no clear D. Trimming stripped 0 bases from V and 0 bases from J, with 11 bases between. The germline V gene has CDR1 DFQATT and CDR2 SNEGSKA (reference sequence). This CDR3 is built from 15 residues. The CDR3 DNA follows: TGCAGTGCTAGAGATCGAGGCCAAGCTAACTATGGCTACACCTTC. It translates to CSARDRGQANYGYTF.

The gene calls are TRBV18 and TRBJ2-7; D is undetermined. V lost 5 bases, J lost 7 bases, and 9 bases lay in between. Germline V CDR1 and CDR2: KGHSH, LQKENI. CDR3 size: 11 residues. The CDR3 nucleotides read TGTGCCAGCTCATTTAGTGGGGAGCAGTACTTC. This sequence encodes CASSFSGEQYF. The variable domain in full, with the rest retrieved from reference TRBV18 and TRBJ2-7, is NAGVMQNPRHLVRRRGQEARLRCSPMKGHSHVYWYRQLPEEGLKFMVYLQKENIIDESGMPKERFSAEFPKEGPSILRIQQVVRGDSAAYFCASSFSGEQYFGPGTRLTVT.

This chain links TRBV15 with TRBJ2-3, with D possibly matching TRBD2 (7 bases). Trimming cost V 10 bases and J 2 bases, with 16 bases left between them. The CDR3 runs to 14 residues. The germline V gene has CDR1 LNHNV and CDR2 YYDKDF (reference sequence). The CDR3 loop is CAITGGGITDTQYF. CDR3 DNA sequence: TGTGCCATTACGGGGGGCGGGATCACAGATACGCAGTATTTT. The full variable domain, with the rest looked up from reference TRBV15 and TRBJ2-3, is DAMVIQNPRYQVTQFGKPVTLSCSQTLNHNVMYWYQQKSSQAPKLLFHYYDKDFNNEADTPDNFQSRRPNTSFCFLDIRSPGLGDTAMYLCAITGGGITDTQYFGPGTRLTVL.

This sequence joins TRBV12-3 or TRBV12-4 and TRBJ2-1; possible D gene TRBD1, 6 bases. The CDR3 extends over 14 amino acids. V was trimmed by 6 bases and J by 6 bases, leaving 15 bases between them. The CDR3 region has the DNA TGTGCCAGCAGAACTGATGGGGGCTTCAATGAGCAGTTCTTC. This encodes CASRTDGGFNEQFF.

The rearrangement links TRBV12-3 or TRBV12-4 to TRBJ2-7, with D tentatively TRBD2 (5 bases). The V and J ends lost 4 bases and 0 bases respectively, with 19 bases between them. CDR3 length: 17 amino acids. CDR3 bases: TGTGCCAGCAGTTCAGTCTTGAGGAGGTCGTACTCCTACGAGCAGTACTTC. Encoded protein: CASSSVLRRSYSYEQYF.

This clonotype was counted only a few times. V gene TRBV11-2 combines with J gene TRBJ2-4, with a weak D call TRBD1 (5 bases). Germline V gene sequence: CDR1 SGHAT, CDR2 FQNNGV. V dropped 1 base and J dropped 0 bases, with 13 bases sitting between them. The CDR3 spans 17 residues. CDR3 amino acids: CASSLGFRGIAKNIQYF. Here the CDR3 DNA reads TGTGCCAGCAGCTTAGGATTTAGGGGTATAGCCAAAAACATTCAGTACTTC. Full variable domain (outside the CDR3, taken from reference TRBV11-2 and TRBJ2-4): EAGVAQSPRYKIIEKRQSVAFWCNPISGHATLYWYQQILGQGPKLLIQFQNNGVVDDSQLPKDRFSAERLKGVDSTLKIQPAKLEDSAVYLCASSLGFRGIAKNIQYFGAGTRLSVL.

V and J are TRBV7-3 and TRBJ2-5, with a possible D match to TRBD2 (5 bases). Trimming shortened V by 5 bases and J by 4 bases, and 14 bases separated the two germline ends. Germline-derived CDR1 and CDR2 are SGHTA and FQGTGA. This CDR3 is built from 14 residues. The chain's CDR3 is CASSRGLASETQYF. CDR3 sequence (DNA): TGTGCCAGCAGCCGCGGGCTAGCATCAGAGACCCAGTACTTC.

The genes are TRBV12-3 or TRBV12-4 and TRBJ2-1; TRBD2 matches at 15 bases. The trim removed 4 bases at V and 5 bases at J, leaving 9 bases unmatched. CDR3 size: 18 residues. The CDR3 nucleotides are TGTGCCAGCAGTTACCCCCCGGGACTAGCGGGAGGCCACAATGAGCAGTTCTTC. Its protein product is CASSYPPGLAGGHNEQFF.

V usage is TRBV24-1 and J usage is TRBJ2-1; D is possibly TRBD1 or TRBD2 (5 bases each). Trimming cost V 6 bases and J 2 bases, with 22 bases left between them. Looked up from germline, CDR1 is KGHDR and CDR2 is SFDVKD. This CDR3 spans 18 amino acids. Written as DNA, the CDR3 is TGTGCCACCAGTATGGCCCGGCGATCCGGGGCAGCCTACAATGAGCAGTTCTTC. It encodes CATSMARRSGAAYNEQFF.

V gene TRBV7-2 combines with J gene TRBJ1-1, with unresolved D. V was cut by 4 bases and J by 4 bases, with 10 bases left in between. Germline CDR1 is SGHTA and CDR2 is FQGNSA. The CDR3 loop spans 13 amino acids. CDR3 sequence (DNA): TGTGCCAGCAGCTCGAGGGCGGGCACTGAAGCTTTCTTT. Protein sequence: CASSSRAGTEAFF.

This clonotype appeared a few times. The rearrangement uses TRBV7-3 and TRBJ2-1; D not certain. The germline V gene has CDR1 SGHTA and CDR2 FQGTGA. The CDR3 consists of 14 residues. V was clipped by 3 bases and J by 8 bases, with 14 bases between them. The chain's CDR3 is CASSFGFAGDEQFF. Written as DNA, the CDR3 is TGTGCCAGCAGCTTTGGATTCGCTGGGGATGAGCAGTTCTTC.

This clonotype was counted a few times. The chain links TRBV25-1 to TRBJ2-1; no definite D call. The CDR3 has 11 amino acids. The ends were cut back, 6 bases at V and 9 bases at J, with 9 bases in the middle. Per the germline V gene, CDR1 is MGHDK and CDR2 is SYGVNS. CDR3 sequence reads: CASRQGVEQFF. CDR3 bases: TGTGCCAGCAGGCAAGGAGTTGAGCAGTTCTTC.

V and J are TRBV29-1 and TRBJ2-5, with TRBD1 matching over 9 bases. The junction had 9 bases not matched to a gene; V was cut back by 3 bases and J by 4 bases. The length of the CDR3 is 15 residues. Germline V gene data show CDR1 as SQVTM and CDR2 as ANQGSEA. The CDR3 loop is CSVDRTGEIGETQYF. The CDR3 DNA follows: TGCAGCGTTGACCGGACAGGGGAGATTGGAGAGACCCAGTACTTC.

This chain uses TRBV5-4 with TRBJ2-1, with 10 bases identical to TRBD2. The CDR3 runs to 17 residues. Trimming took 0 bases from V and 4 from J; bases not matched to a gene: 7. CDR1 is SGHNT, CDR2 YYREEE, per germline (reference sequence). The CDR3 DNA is TGTGCCAGCAGCTTGGCCGGAGCGGGGGGGTCATACAATGAGCAGTTCTTC. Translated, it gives CASSLAGAGGSYNEQFF.

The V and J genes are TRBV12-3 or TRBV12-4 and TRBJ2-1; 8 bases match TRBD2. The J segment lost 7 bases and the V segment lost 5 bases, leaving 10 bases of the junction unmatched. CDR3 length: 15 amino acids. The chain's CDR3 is CASSHTTSAANEQFF. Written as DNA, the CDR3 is TGTGCCAGCAGTCATACGACTAGCGCAGCAAATGAGCAGTTCTTC.

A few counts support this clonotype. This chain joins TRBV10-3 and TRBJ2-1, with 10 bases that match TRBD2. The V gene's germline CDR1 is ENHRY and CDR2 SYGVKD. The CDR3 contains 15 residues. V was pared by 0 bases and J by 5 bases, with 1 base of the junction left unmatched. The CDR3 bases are TGTGCCATCAGTGAGTCACTAGCGGGGAACAATGAGCAGTTCTTC. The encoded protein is CAISESLAGNNEQFF.

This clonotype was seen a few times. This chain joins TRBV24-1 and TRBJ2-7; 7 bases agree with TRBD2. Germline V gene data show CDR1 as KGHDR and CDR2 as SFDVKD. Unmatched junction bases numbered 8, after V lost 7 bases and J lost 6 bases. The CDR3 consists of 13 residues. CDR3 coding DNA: TGTGCCACCAGCCAGGGACCGGGGGGCGAGCAGTACTTC. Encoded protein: CATSQGPGGEQYF.

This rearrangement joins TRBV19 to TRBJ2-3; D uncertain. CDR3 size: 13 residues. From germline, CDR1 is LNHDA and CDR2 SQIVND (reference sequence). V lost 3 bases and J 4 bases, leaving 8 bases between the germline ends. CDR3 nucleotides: TGTGCCAGTAGTATTGGAGTATCAGATACGCAGTATTTT. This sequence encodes CASSIGVSDTQYF. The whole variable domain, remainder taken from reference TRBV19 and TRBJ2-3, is DGGITQSPKYLFRKEGQNVTLSCEQNLNHDAMYWYRQDPGQGLRLIYYSQIVNDFQKGDIAEGYSVSREKKESFPLTVTSAQKNPTAFYLCASSIGVSDTQYFGPGTRLTVL.

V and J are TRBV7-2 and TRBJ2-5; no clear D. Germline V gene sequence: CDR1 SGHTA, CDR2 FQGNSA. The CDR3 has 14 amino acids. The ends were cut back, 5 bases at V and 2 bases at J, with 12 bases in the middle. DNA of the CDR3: TGTGCCAGCAGCCCTGGCCGCTCTCAAGAGACCCAGTACTTC. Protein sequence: CASSPGRSQETQYF.

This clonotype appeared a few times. CDR3 nucleotide sequence: TGCGCCAGCAGCTTGGAGGACGACGGCACTGAAGCTTTCTTT. As protein: CASSLEDDGTEAFF. The chain employs TRBV5-1 and TRBJ1-1; D is uncertain. This CDR3 is 14 amino acids long. V was clipped by 0 bases and J by 4 bases, with 10 bases between them. Germline values: CDR1 SGHRS, CDR2 YFSETQ.